The next 13 T cell receptor beta chains were all read from a single sample in a study of OX40 agonist ivuxolimab in advanced cancers. Libraries were built with the immunoSEQ multiplex PCR assay. The source is immuneACCESS, and TCRdb retained only in-frame sequences with V and J called. Part of the clones is not carried over; for the studies checked, unresolved V genes explain less than half of this, and the remainder is unexplained. The sample table lists roughly 110,000 clones, approximately 90% of them with a count of one. Roughly 1.3% of the sample is taken by the ten largest. The material was CD4+ or CD8+ T cells sorted from blood, obtained in a trial of the OX40 agonist ivuxolimab. The source is an adult with an advanced solid tumor such as melanoma, head and neck, liver or kidney cancer.

The rearrangement uses TRBV7-2 and TRBJ2-5; TRBD2 is a possible D gene (5 bases). CDR3 length: 14 amino acids. The germline V gene encodes CDR1 SGHTA and CDR2 FQGNSA. V lost 1 base, J lost 1 base, and 7 bases lay in between. CDR3 residues: CASSLGEFQETQYF. The CDR3 nucleotides are TGTGCCAGCAGCTTAGGGGAGTTCCAAGAGACCCAGTACTTC.

The chain has TRBV5-1 and TRBJ1-2; D ambiguous. Germline assignment: CDR1 SGHRS and CDR2 YFSETQ. The CDR3 length is 13 residues. Trimming removed 0 bases at V and 4 bases at J, with 7 bases between. The CDR3 sequence is CASSLETAYGYTF. The DNA of the CDR3 is TGCGCCAGCAGCTTGGAGACTGCCTATGGCTACACCTTC. Full variable domain (missing parts from reference TRBV5-1 and TRBJ1-2): KAGVTQTPRYLIKTRGQQVTLSCSPISGHRSVSWYQQTPGQGLQFLFEYFSETQRNKGNFPGRFSGRQFSNSRSEMNVSTLELGDSALYLCASSLETAYGYTFGSGTRLTVV.

Only one count was recorded for this clone. The chain combines TRBV5-1 with TRBJ2-7, with D perhaps TRBD1 (5 bases). The V gene lost 6 bases and the J gene lost 2 bases, with 12 bases spanning the gap. The CDR3 length is 13 residues. In germline, CDR1 is SGHRS, CDR2 YFSETQ. The CDR3 loop is CASNSGSPYEQYF. DNA for the CDR3: TGCGCCAGCAACTCAGGGTCCCCCTACGAGCAGTACTTC.

The chain joins TRBV9 to TRBJ2-2; 10 nucleotides line up with TRBD2. CDR1 SGDLS and CDR2 YYNGEE come from the germline V gene. This CDR3 has 18 residues. The J segment lost 6 bases and the V segment lost 0 bases, leaving 11 bases of the junction unmatched. CDR3 in amino acids: CASSVGSSGSVYAGELFF. As DNA, the CDR3 is TGTGCCAGCAGCGTAGGATCTAGCGGGAGCGTTTACGCCGGGGAGCTGTTTTTT.

The chain employs TRBV10-2 and TRBJ2-5, with D perhaps given as TRBD1 or TRBD2 (5 bases each). This CDR3 has 13 residues. The germline gives CDR1 WSHSY, CDR2 SAAADI. Trimming shortened V by 6 bases and J by 5 bases, and 13 bases separated the two germline ends. The CDR3 coding sequence is TGCGCCAGCAGAAGGGGCCGAGGGGAGACCCAGTACTTC. This sequence encodes CASRRGRGETQYF.

This chain joins TRBV2 and TRBJ1-2, with D unclear. Germline lookup yields CDR1 SNHLY and CDR2 FYNNEI. V lost 2 bases and J lost 4, with 11 bases in between. The CDR3 sequence is 14 residues long. The CDR3: CASSESSGRYGYTF. As DNA, the CDR3 is TGTGCCAGCAGTGAATCTTCAGGACGCTATGGCTACACCTTC.

The J gene is TRBJ1-2, the V gene TRBV5-1, with unresolved D. The V end lost 5 bases, the J end lost 1 base, and 15 bases lay between the germline ends. CDR3 length: 15 amino acids. CDR1 SGHRS and CDR2 YFSETQ come from the germline V gene. CDR3 loop: CASRDPARINYGYTF. In DNA, the CDR3 is TGCGCCAGCAGAGACCCCGCCCGGATTAACTATGGCTACACCTTC.

The CDR3 DNA sequence: TGTGCCAGCAGCTTCGGGACAGCACTCTACGAGCAGTACTTC. Translation gives CASSFGTALYEQYF. The chain couples TRBV7-2 to TRBJ2-5; TRBD1 aligns across 7 bases. TRBJ2-7 explains the end of the DNA better; the J call may be wrong. The CDR3 sequence is 14 residues long. Germline CDR1 and CDR2: SGHTA and FQGNSA.

The chain carries TRBV28 and TRBJ2-7; TRBD1 is a possible D gene (6 bases). Germline-derived CDR1 and CDR2 are MDHEN and SYDVKM. V lost 6 bases and J 4 bases, leaving 19 bases between the germline ends. The CDR3 is 15 residues long. The CDR3: CASSNQGKRRYEQYF. The CDR3 coding sequence is TGTGCCAGCAGCAACCAGGGGAAGAGGCGGTACGAGCAGTACTTC.

This sequence joins TRBV19 and TRBJ2-2; no definite D call. The V gene lost 2 bases and the J gene lost 7 bases, with 8 bases spanning the gap. CDR3 length: 13 residues. Germline CDR1 and CDR2: LNHDA and SQIVND (reference sequence). CDR3 DNA sequence: TGTGCCAGTAGTATACAGAATATCGGGGAGCTGTTTTTT. Translating it yields CASSIQNIGELFF. Looking up the rest from reference TRBV19 and TRBJ2-2 gives the full variable domain: DGGITQSPKYLFRKEGQNVTLSCEQNLNHDAMYWYRQDPGQGLRLIYYSQIVNDFQKGDIAEGYSVSREKKESFPLTVTSAQKNPTAFYLCASSIQNIGELFFGEGSRLTVL.

The V call is TRBV25-1, the J call TRBJ2-7; D is ambiguous. CDR1 is MGHDK and CDR2 is SYGVNS in the germline V gene. The CDR3 consists of 11 residues. Trimming stripped 4 bases from V and 7 bases from J, with 8 bases between. The CDR3 spells CASSGVGEQYF. CDR3 nucleotide sequence: TGTGCCAGCAGTGGGGTTGGAGAGCAGTACTTC.

This chain uses TRBV30 with TRBJ1-1; D possibly corresponds to TRBD1 (6 bases). The germline CDR1 and CDR2 sequences are GTSNPN and SVGIG (reference sequence). V was pared by 5 bases and J by 1 base, with 8 bases between. This CDR3 has 12 amino acids. For the CDR3, the DNA is TGTGCCTGGGGGGGGGCGAACACTGAAGCTTTCTTT. This codes for CAWGGANTEAFF.

The chain carries TRBV16 and TRBJ1-1, with D unclear. The CDR3 totals 15 residues. The germline V and J ends were trimmed by 5 bases and 1 base, with 14 bases remaining between them. The V gene's germline CDR1 is KGHSY and CDR2 FQNENV. The CDR3 sequence: CASSELLVGNTEAFF. CDR3 coding DNA: TGTGCCAGCAGCGAACTCTTGGTGGGGAACACTGAAGCTTTCTTT.